The following is a TCR beta chain sequence with its context. Each CDR3 protein is one row after TCRdb ran MiXCR on the 5' RACE reads. The sample lists 300,000 to 350,000 distinct CDR3 sequences, approximately 15% seen once, with 20% to 25% in the top ten. The sample belongs to a study of T-cell memory formation after mild COVID-19. Germline CDR1 SGHVS, CDR2 FQNEAQ. This CDR3 has 15 residues. V shed 2 bases and J 8 bases; nucleotides not matched to a gene: 6. Sequencing was carried out using PBMCs or a T cell subset sorted from them (not recorded which). The chain combines TRBV7-8 with TRBJ2-4; 10 nucleotides agree with TRBD2. The TCR was taken from a man between 18 and 29 years old who had mild COVID-19 (a few samples of this study predate the infection). Cell type and time point are not known. CDR3 DNA sequence: TGTGCCAGCAGCTTACCAAGCGGGGGGGCTCACATTCAGTACTTC. Its translation is CASSLPSGGAHIQYF.